The 27 T cell receptor beta chains below all came from one sample that was sequenced in a study of CD8 T cells in ankylosing spondylitis. Each CDR3 protein gets one entry after TCRdb re-called the 5' RACE reads with MiXCR. This table holds around 540,000 distinct CDR3 sequences, about 13% found once. Points from the study as a whole: Within ankylosing spondylitis blood, a TCR beta motif made up of roughly eight highly homologous variants appeared to be characteristic.

Their target antigens are unknown. Sequenced: blood, either unsorted or a sorted T cell fraction (not recorded which). The origin of the receptors is a male donor with ankylosing spondylitis.

The chain recombines TRBV6-2 or TRBV6-3 with TRBJ2-2, with a possible D match to TRBD2 (6 bases). CDR3 length: 16 residues. The ends were cut back, 6 bases at V and 4 bases at J, with 18 bases in the middle. Germline CDR1 reads MNHEY; CDR2 reads SVGEGT. The CDR3 loop is CASRERAAAGTGELFF. In DNA form, the CDR3 reads TGTGCCAGCAGGGAGCGGGCAGCCGCGGGCACCGGGGAGCTGTTTTTT.

The rearrangement uses TRBV7-2 and TRBJ1-3; D gene uncertain. CDR1 SGHTA and CDR2 FQGNSA come from the germline V gene. V lost 7 bases and J lost 0, with 10 bases in between. The CDR3 covers 14 residues. CDR3 DNA sequence: TGTGCCAGCACCAACAGAAACTCTGGAAACACCATATATTTT. It specifies CASTNRNSGNTIYF.

The chain recombines TRBV20-1 with TRBJ2-5; the D call may be TRBD1 or TRBD2 (5 bases each). V was clipped by 7 bases and J by 1 base, with 13 bases between them. Germline CDR1 and CDR2: DFQATT and SNEGSKA (reference sequence). The CDR3 length is 13 residues. The CDR3: CSGQRDGQETQYF. In DNA form, the CDR3 reads TGCAGTGGCCAGAGGGACGGCCAAGAGACCCAGTACTTC.

A few counts support this clonotype. V is TRBV20-1 and J is TRBJ2-1; TRBD1 might be the D (6 bases). Per germline, CDR1 DFQATT and CDR2 SNEGSKA (reference sequence). V was trimmed by 0 bases and J by 7 bases, leaving 16 bases between them. This CDR3 has 15 residues. The CDR3 sequence: CSARDTGFGRNEQFF. The CDR3 bases are TGCAGTGCTAGAGACACAGGGTTTGGAAGGAATGAGCAGTTCTTC.

This chain links TRBV12-3 or TRBV12-4 with TRBJ1-2; 11 nucleotides match TRBD1. The CDR3 contains 17 residues. J gave up 3 bases and V 2 bases, and 8 bases lay outside the gene matches. The CDR3: CASSLTPRTGGDYGYTF. DNA for the CDR3: TGTGCCAGCAGTTTAACCCCCAGGACAGGGGGCGACTATGGCTACACCTTC.

This clonotype was seen only a few times. This chain links TRBV9 with TRBJ2-1; no clear D. Trimming removed 3 bases at V and 0 bases at J, with 10 bases between. Germline CDR1 SGDLS, CDR2 YYNGEE. The CDR3 has 15 residues. This CDR3 reads CASSETQDSYNEQFF. The CDR3 DNA is TGTGCCAGCAGCGAGACTCAGGACTCCTACAATGAGCAGTTCTTC. The variable domain in full, with the rest retrieved from reference TRBV9 and TRBJ2-1, is DSGVTQTPKHLITATGQRVTLRCSPRSGDLSVYWYQQSLDQGLQFLIQYYNGEERAKGNILERFSAQQFPDLHSELNLSSLELGDSALYFCASSETQDSYNEQFFGPGTRLTVL.

This clonotype was found many times. The chain joins TRBV3-1 to TRBJ2-1; 13 bases match TRBD2. The CDR3 length is 15 residues. After removal of 4 bases from V and 7 bases from J, the junction contained 4 bases not matched to a gene. Germline assignment: CDR1 LGHDT and CDR2 YNNKEL (reference sequence). CDR3 protein: CASSPKTSGRNEQFF. DNA for the CDR3: TGTGCCAGCAGCCCGAAGACTAGCGGGAGGAATGAGCAGTTCTTC.

The V call is TRBV10-3, the J call TRBJ2-2; D is perhaps TRBD1 or TRBD2 (5 bases each). The CDR3 loop spans 15 amino acids. Germline loops: CDR1 ENHRY, CDR2 SYGVKD. The V end lost 6 bases, the J end lost 5 bases, and 16 bases lay between the germline ends. CDR3 sequence (DNA): TGTGCCATCAGCGAGGGGAAGGGTGTAACCGGGGAGCTGTTTTTT. Amino acid sequence: CAISEGKGVTGELFF.

This clonotype was detected only a few times. The rearrangement links TRBV30 to TRBJ1-2; TRBD1 matches 9 bases. This CDR3 has 13 amino acids. V was clipped by 2 bases and J by 4 bases; unmatched bases: 2. Germline-derived CDR1 and CDR2 are GTSNPN and SVGIG (reference sequence). The CDR3 nucleotides read TGTGCCTGGAGTATGACAGGGGGCTATGGCTACACCTTC. Its translation is CAWSMTGGYGYTF. Using reference TRBV30 and TRBJ1-2 for the parts outside the CDR3, the full variable domain is SQTIHQWPATLVQPVGSPLSLECTVEGTSNPNLYWYRQAAGRGLQLLFYSVGIGQISSEVPQNLSASRPQDRQFILSSKKLLLSDSGFYLCAWSMTGGYGYTFGSGTRLTVV.

This clonotype appeared many times. The gene calls are TRBV5-1 and TRBJ1-5, with TRBD1 matching over 9 bases. This CDR3 has 15 amino acids. CDR1 is SGHRS, CDR2 YFSETQ, per germline. V gave up 1 base and J gave up 5 bases; unmatched junction bases: 4. The CDR3 DNA reads as TGCGCCAGCAGCTTGAACGGACAGGGGTATCAGCCCCAGCATTTT. Amino acid sequence: CASSLNGQGYQPQHF. Together with reference TRBV5-1 and TRBJ1-5, the CDR3 gives the full variable domain: KAGVTQTPRYLIKTRGQQVTLSCSPISGHRSVSWYQQTPGQGLQFLFEYFSETQRNKGNFPGRFSGRQFSNSRSEMNVSTLELGDSALYLCASSLNGQGYQPQHFGDGTRLSIL.

This chain connects TRBV20-1 to TRBJ2-1, with TRBD1 as a possible D gene (6 bases). V was shortened by 0 bases and J by 7 bases, with 7 bases between the two germline ends. The CDR3 totals 12 residues. Germline V CDR1 and CDR2: DFQATT, SNEGSKA (reference sequence). CDR3 sequence: CSARDRGNEQFF. The CDR3 DNA reads TGCAGTGCTAGAGATAGGGGGAATGAGCAGTTCTTC.

The table lists this clonotype with many counts. The rearrangement links TRBV11-2 to TRBJ2-1; D gene unclear. The germline V and J ends were trimmed by 2 bases and 6 bases, with 11 bases remaining between them. Germline assignment: CDR1 SGHAT and CDR2 FQNNGV. The CDR3 runs to 14 residues. The CDR3 DNA sequence: TGTGCCAGCAGCTTAATCCTAGATCGCAATGAGCAGTTCTTC. Protein sequence: CASSLILDRNEQFF.

This clonotype appeared a few times. The CDR3 sequence: CASSSRPLAGGGETQYF. Here the CDR3 DNA reads TGTGCCAGCAGCTCTCGCCCGTTAGCGGGAGGAGGAGAGACCCAGTACTTC. This chain connects TRBV7-6 to TRBJ2-5; TRBD2 aligns across 10 bases. J gave up 4 bases and V 4 bases, and 12 bases lay outside the gene matches. Germline CDR1 SGHVS, CDR2 FNYEAQ. CDR3 size: 17 residues.

V gene TRBV29-1 combines with J gene TRBJ1-3; D is unclear. The CDR3 is 11 residues long. Germline-derived CDR1 and CDR2 are SQVTM and ANQGSEA. Between the trimmed V and J ends, which lost 6 bases and 4 bases, there was a span of 7 bases. The CDR3 loop is CSVFGGNTIYF. DNA of the CDR3: TGCAGCGTCTTCGGGGGAAACACCATATATTTT.

In nucleotides, the CDR3 is TGCAGTGCTACCTTACGTTCCGGGACTAGCGGGATCCTCGGGGAGCTGTTTTTT. This codes for CSATLRSGTSGILGELFF. The chain uses TRBV20-1 and TRBJ2-2, with 13 bases lining up with TRBD2. The CDR3 totals 18 residues. The V gene's germline CDR1 is DFQATT and CDR2 SNEGSKA (reference sequence). Losses at the gene ends were 4 bases for V and 7 bases for J; bases not matched to a gene: 15.

The chain employs TRBV10-3 and TRBJ2-5, with D perhaps matching TRBD1 (6 bases). V was shortened by 8 bases and J by 4 bases, with 17 bases between the two germline ends. Germline loops: CDR1 ENHRY, CDR2 SYGVKD. The CDR3 runs 14 residues. The CDR3 DNA reads as TGTGCCATCGGTGGGGGCGCGTTGGGAGAGACCCAGTACTTC. Translating it yields CAIGGGALGETQYF.

J is TRBJ2-1 and V is TRBV19; no firm D call. V was clipped by 5 bases and J by 7 bases, with 12 bases between them. CDR3 length equals 13 residues. Looked up from germline, CDR1 is LNHDA and CDR2 is SQIVND (reference sequence). DNA for the CDR3: TGTGCCAGTAGTGCCTTTGAGAGGAATGAGCAGTTCTTC. Amino acid sequence: CASSAFERNEQFF.

This clonotype came up a few times. For the CDR3, the DNA is TGTGCCAGCTCACCACCGAGTTTGGGGACTGCGAGTGGCTACACCTTC. It specifies CASSPPSLGTASGYTF. The chain joins TRBV18 to TRBJ1-2; tentatively, D is TRBD1 (5 bases). Germline V gene data show CDR1 as KGHSH and CDR2 as LQKENI. The CDR3 has 16 amino acids. V was shortened by 0 bases and J by 7 bases, with 18 bases between the two germline ends.

This clonotype was recorded a few times. The gene calls are TRBV5-6 and TRBJ2-1; no clear D gene. V lost 7 bases and J 8 bases, leaving 10 bases between the germline ends. The CDR3 extends over 11 amino acids. The germline V gene has CDR1 SGHDT and CDR2 YYEEEE. The CDR3 is CASVLVDEQFF. The CDR3 region has the DNA TGTGCCAGCGTTCTAGTAGATGAGCAGTTCTTC.

The chain carries TRBV20-1 and TRBJ1-2; 10 bases fit TRBD1. V lost 3 bases, J lost 8 bases, and 6 bases stayed unmatched. CDR1 is DFQATT, CDR2 SNEGSKA, per germline (reference sequence). The CDR3 totals 13 residues. The CDR3 nucleotides are TGCAGTGCTAGTAGACAGGGGGCCGAGGGCTACACCTTC. Translation gives CSASRQGAEGYTF.

The V gene is TRBV6-6, the J gene TRBJ1-5, with unresolved D. Germline V gene lookup returns CDR1 MNHNY and CDR2 SVGAGI (reference sequence). The CDR3 has 13 residues. V was shortened by 6 bases and J by 4 bases, with 10 bases between the two germline ends. The CDR3 region has the DNA TGTGCCAGCAGCCAGGTGAAGAATCAGCCCCAGCATTTT. It specifies CASSQVKNQPQHF.

This clonotype has ten or more counts. This chain links TRBV24-1 with TRBJ2-5, with D possibly matching TRBD2 (7 bases). This CDR3 is 17 amino acids long. Trimming removed 0 bases from V and 5 bases from J, with 18 bases in between. Germline loops: CDR1 KGHDR, CDR2 SFDVKD. CDR3 DNA sequence: TGTGCCACCAGTGATTTGGGGGGGGGCGCCTTGGGGGAGACCCAGTACTTC. It codes for CATSDLGGGALGETQYF.

This clonotype was counted only a few times. The chain couples TRBV10-3 to TRBJ1-6; possibly TRBD1 for D (5 bases). With 10 bases removed from V and 6 bases from J, the gap between germline ends came to 16 bases. The CDR3 is 14 residues long. Per the germline V gene, CDR1 is ENHRY and CDR2 is SYGVKD. Here the CDR3 reads CATRVPGTNSPLHF. In DNA, the CDR3 is TGTGCCACTCGAGTCCCGGGGACTAATTCACCCCTCCACTTT.

The chain combines TRBV4-1 with TRBJ1-2; unclear D gene. The CDR3 consists of 14 residues. Germline CDR1 is MGHRA and CDR2 is YSYEKL. Trimming removed 0 bases at V and 2 bases at J, with 7 bases between. CDR3 region: CASSQDRRNYGYTF. The CDR3 coding sequence is TGCGCCAGCAGCCAAGACAGGAGAAACTATGGCTACACCTTC.

CDR3 loop: CASSLGAGALNEQFF. CDR3 coding DNA: TGCGCCAGCAGCTTGGGTGCGGGAGCTCTCAATGAGCAGTTCTTC. The V call is TRBV5-1, the J call TRBJ2-1; 7 bases match TRBD2. The CDR3 spans 15 residues. Germline-derived CDR1 and CDR2 are SGHRS and YFSETQ. The ends lost 0 bases at V and 6 bases at J; junction bases unmatched: 6.

The chain uses TRBV7-9 and TRBJ1-6, with TRBD1 identical over 7 bases. V lost 7 bases, J lost 6 bases, and 6 bases stayed unmatched. Germline V gene lookup returns CDR1 SEHNR and CDR2 FQNEAQ (reference sequence). CDR3 length equals 14 residues. This CDR3 is CASIRTGSNSPLHF. The CDR3 DNA reads as TGTGCCAGCATCCGGACAGGCTCTAATTCACCCCTCCACTTT. The full variable domain, with the rest looked up from reference TRBV7-9 and TRBJ1-6, is DTGVSQNPRHKITKRGQNVTFRCDPISEHNRLYWYRQTLGQGPEFLTYFQNEAQLEKSRLLSDRFSAERPKGSFSTLEIQRTEQGDSAMYLCASIRTGSNSPLHFGNGTRLTVT.

This clonotype came up a few times. The J gene is TRBJ2-1, the V gene TRBV27, with D unresolved. CDR1 and CDR2 from the germline V gene are MNHEY and SMNVEV (reference sequence). The CDR3 runs to 15 residues. The V end was cut by 8 bases, the J end by 5 bases, with 19 bases between. CDR3 amino acids: CASRTILRSHNEQFF. CDR3 DNA sequence: TGTGCCAGCCGCACGATCTTGCGGAGTCACAATGAGCAGTTCTTC.